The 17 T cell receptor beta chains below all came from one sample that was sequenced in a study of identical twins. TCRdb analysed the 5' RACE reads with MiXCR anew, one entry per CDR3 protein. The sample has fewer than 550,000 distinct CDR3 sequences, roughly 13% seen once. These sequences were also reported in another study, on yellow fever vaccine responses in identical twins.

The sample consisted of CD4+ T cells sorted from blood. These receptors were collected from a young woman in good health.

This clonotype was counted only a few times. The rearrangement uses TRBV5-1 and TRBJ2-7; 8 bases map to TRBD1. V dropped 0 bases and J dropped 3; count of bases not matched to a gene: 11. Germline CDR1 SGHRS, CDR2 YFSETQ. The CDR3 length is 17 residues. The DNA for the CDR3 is TGCGCCAGCAGCTTGGCCGGTAGGGACAGGAGAAGCTACGAGCAGTACTTC. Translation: CASSLAGRDRRSYEQYF.

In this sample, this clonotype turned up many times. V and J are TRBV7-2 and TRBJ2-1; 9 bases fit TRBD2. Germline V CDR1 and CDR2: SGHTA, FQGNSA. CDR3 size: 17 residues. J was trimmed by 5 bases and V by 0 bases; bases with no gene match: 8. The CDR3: CASSLAVGTSFHNEQFF. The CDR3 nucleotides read TGTGCCAGCAGCTTAGCTGTGGGGACTAGCTTTCACAATGAGCAGTTCTTC.

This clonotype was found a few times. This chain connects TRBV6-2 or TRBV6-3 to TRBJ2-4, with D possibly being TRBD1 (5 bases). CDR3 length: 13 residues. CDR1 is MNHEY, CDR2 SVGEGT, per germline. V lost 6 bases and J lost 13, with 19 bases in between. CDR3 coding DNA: TGTGCCAGCAGCCCTGTAGCTGTGACAGCCCAGTACTTC. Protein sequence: CASSPVAVTAQYF.

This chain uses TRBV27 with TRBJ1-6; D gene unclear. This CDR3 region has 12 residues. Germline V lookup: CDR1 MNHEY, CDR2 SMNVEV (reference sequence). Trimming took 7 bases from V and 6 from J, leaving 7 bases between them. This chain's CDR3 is CASKDPNSPLHF. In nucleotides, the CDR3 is TGTGCCAGCAAGGACCCTAATTCACCCCTCCACTTT.

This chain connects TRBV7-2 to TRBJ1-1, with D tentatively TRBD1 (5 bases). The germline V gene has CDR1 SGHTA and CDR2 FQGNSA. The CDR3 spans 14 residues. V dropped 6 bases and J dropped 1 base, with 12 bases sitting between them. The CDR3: CASRGMTANTEAFF. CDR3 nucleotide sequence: TGTGCCAGCAGGGGGATGACAGCGAACACTGAAGCTTTCTTT.

CDR3 sequence: CASSQGLGKTQYF. CDR3 in DNA: TGTGCCAGCAGTCAGGGACTAGGCAAGACCCAGTACTTC. The rearrangement links TRBV13 to TRBJ2-5; 8 bases fit TRBD2. CDR1 is PRHDT and CDR2 is FYEKMQ in the germline V gene (reference sequence). Trimming removed 6 bases from V and 6 bases from J; junction bases left unmatched: 6. The CDR3 totals 13 residues.

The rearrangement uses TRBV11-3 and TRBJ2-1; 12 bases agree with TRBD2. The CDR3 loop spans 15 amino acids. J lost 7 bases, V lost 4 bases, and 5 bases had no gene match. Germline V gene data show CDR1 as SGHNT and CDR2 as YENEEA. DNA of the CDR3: TGTGCCAGCAGCTCCCGGACTAGCGGGATTAATGAGCAGTTCTTC. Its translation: CASSSRTSGINEQFF.

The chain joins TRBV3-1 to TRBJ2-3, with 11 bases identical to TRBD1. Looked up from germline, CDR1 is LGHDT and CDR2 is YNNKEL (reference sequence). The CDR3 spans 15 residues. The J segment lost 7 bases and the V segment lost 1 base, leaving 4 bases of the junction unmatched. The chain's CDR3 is CASSQGTGGSNTQYF. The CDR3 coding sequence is TGTGCCAGCAGCCAAGGGACAGGGGGCTCGAATACGCAGTATTTT.

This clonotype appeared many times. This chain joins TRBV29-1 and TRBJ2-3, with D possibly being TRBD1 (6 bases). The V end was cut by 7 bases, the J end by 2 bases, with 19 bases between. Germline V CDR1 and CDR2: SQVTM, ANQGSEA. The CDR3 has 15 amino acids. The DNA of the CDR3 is TGCAGCGCCTCCTGGACAGACACGTTCACAGATACGCAGTATTTT. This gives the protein CSASWTDTFTDTQYF.

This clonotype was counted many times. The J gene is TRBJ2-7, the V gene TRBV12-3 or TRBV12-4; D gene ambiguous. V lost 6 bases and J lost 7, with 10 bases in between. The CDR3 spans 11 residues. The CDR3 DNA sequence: TGTGCCAGCAGCCTCTTTGCGGAGCAGTACTTC. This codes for CASSLFAEQYF.

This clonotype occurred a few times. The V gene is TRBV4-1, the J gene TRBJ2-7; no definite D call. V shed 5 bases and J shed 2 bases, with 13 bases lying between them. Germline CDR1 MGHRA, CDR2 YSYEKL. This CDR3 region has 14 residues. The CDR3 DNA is TGCGCCAGCAGCGCCACGTCGTCCCCCTACGAGCAGTACTTC. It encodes CASSATSSPYEQYF.

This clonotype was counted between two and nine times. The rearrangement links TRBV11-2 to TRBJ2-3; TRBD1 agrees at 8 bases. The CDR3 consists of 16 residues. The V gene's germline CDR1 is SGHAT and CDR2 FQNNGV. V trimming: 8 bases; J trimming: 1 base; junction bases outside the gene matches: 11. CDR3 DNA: TGTGCCAGCCCGTCAACTCACAGGGGGGGCACAGATACGCAGTATTTT. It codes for CASPSTHRGGTDTQYF.

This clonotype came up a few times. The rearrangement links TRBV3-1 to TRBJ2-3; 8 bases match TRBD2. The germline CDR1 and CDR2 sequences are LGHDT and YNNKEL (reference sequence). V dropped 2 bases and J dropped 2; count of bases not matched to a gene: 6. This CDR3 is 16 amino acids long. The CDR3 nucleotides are TGTGCCAGCAGCCAATACGGACTAGCCGTCACAGATACGCAGTATTTT. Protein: CASSQYGLAVTDTQYF.

The DNA for the CDR3 is TGCGCCAGCAGTTCTAGCGGGGCTCAAGGCGAGCAGTACTTC. Its protein product is CASSSSGAQGEQYF. The chain is built from TRBV23-1 and TRBJ2-7; 9 bases fit TRBD2. TRBV23-1 is sorted into the ORF group, with uncertain function. This CDR3 is 14 amino acids long. V lost 5 bases to trimming and J lost 6 bases; unmatched junction nucleotides: 8.

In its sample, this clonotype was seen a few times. The CDR3 here is CASSQDSLTRFF. DNA of the CDR3: TGCGCCAGCAGCCAAGATAGTCTAACACGGTTCTTC. This sequence joins TRBV4-3 and TRBJ2-1, with D unresolved. This CDR3 is 12 amino acids long. Germline V gives CDR1 LGHNA, CDR2 YSLEER. The ends were cut back, 0 bases at V and 15 bases at J, with 12 bases in the middle.

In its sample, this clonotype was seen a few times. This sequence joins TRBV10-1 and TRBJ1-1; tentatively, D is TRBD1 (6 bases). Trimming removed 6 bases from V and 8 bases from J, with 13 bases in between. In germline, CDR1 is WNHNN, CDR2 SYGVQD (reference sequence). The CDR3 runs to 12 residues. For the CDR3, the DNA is TGCGCCAGCAGCACCACCGGGACAGAAGCTTTCTTT. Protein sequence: CASSTTGTEAFF.

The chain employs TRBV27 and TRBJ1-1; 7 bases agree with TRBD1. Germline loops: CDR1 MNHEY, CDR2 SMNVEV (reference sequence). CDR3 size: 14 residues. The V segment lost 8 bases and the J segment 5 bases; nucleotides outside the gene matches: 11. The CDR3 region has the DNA TGTGCCAGCCTACGGAAGGGGGCAGGGACTGAAGCTTTCTTT. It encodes CASLRKGAGTEAFF.